The entry below describes one TCR beta chain. Antigen specificity is unknown. This entry is derived from a study of cytomegalovirus exposure and HLA in healthy donors. The study, taken as a whole, reports: The only immune exposure information that was available was CMV serostatus. An observed cluster of highly shared sequence variants was recorded as a likely sequencing artifact. In a later analysis, specific HLA alleles were associated with about 18,000 TCR beta sequences at a 0.05 false discovery rate.

Primers included in the PCR were 60 Vbeta and 13 Jbeta primers. TCRdb keeps only in-frame clones here, not all; method: immunoSEQ multiplex PCR. The repertoire holds some 140,000 clones, 65% to 80% seen once, with 3% to 3.5% in the top ten. The CDR3 has 17 amino acids. Trimming shortened V by 2 bases and J by 0 bases, and 14 bases separated the two germline ends. Germline V gives CDR1 MGHRA, CDR2 YSYEKL. The receptor was isolated from a man aged 40-50 years in good health and CMV-seronegative. Sequencing input: PBMCs. The rearrangement links TRBV4-1 to TRBJ2-4; TRBD2 might be the D (6 bases). Written as DNA, the CDR3 is TGCGCCAGCAGCCAAACAAGGGAGGTTTTAGCCAAAAACATTCAGTACTTC. Protein sequence: CASSQTREVLAKNIQYF.